Sequencing of this T cell receptor (beta chain) was carried out in a study of a mutant IDH1 vaccine in newly diagnosed glioma. The overall study: Patients were started on vaccination 4-6 weeks after radiotherapy alone, or with temozolomide cycles.

Assay: immunoSEQ multiplex PCR; the TCRdb copy retains only in-frame clones and omits some. The repertoire holds tens of thousands of clones, with around 78% as singletons. Study-level points and caveats: A vaccine-induced immune response developed in roughly 93% of the patients.

The CDR3 has 16 amino acids. After removal of 8 bases from V and 10 bases from J, the junction contained 19 bases not matched to a gene. Germline V gene sequence: CDR1 LGHNA, CDR2 YSLEER. In the case of this clone: Its target is not known.

Time point given: week 23, last vaccination. The investigators gave 300 ug of mutant IDH1 20-mer peptide in each vaccine dose, together with topical imiquimod. Sequencing was performed on PBMCs, taken from a glioma patient whose treatment included an IDH1 peptide vaccine. V gene TRBV4-3 combines with J gene TRBJ2-1, with 8 bases matching TRBD2. This TCR derives from a woman in her thirties or forties with glioma. Some clones in this sample may be carry-over from other donors' samples. The DNA for the CDR3 is TGCGCCAGCGGAGCGGGAGAGTGGGCATATGCGGGAGAGCAGTTCTTC. It is translated as CASGAGEWAYAGEQFF.